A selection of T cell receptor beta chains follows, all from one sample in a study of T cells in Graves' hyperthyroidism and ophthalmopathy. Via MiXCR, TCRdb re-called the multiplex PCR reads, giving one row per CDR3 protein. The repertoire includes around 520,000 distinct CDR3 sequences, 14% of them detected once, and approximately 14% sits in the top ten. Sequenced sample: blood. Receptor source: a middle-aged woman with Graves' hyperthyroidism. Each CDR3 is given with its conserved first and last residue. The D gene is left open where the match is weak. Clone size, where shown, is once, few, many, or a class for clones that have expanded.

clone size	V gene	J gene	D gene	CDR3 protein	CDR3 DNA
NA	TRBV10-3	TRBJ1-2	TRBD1	CAISDQQGDGYTF	TGTGCCATCAGTGATCAACAGGGGGACGGCTACACCTTC
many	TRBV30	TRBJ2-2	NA	CAWQDFYTGELFF	TGTGCCTGGCAGGACTTCTACACCGGGGAGCTGTTTTTT
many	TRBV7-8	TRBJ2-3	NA	CASSSLPSGGTDTQYF	TGTGCCAGCAGCTCTCTGCCATCCGGGGGCACAGATACGCAGTATTTT
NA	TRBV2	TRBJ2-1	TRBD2	CASREGTSGRGDEQFF	TGTGCCAGCAGGGAAGGGACTAGCGGGAGAGGGGATGAGCAGTTCTTC
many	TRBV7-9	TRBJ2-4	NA	CASSFGGSQNIQYF	TGTGCCAGCAGCTTCGGAGGGTCCCAAAACATTCAGTACTTC
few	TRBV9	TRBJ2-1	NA	CASSAATRSYNEQFF	TGTGCCAGCAGCGCGGCAACCCGCTCCTACAATGAGCAGTTCTTC
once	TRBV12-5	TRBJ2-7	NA	CAPLKGAISSYEQYF	TGTGCTCCCCTTAAGGGAGCAATCTCCTCCTACGAGCAGTACTTC
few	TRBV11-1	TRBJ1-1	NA	CASSQSEVTEAFF	TGTGCCAGCAGCCAGAGTGAGGTTACTGAAGCTTTCTTT
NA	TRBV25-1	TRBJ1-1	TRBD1	CASSKTGGTTEAFF	TGTGCCAGCAGTAAGACAGGGGGTACCACTGAAGCTTTCTTT
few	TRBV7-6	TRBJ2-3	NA	CASSAISDTQYF	TGTGCCAGCAGCGCGATTTCGGATACGCAGTATTTT
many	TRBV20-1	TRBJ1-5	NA	CSFRDGSNQPQHF	TGCAGCTTCCGGGACGGCAGCAATCAGCCCCAGCATTTT
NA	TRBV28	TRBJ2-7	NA	CASSLGSPPYEQYF	TGTGCCAGCAGTTTAGGCAGCCCACCCTACGAGCAGTACTTC
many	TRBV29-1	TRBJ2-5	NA	CSLAGDGETQYF	TGCAGTCTGGCAGGGGACGGAGAGACCCAGTACTTC
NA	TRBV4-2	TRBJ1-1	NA	CASSQNQPENTEAFF	TGTGCCAGCAGCCAAAATCAGCCCGAGAACACTGAAGCTTTCTTT
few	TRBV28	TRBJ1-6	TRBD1	CASSDTKRDSPNSPLHF	TGTGCCAGCAGTGATACTAAGAGGGACAGTCCCAATTCACCCCTCCACTTT
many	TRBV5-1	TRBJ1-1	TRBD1	CASTTTGLTEAFF	TGCGCCAGCACGACGACAGGGCTCACTGAAGCTTTCTTT
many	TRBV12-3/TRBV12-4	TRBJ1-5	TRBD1	CASSARTGSSNQPQHF	TGTGCCAGCAGTGCGCGGACAGGGTCCAGCAATCAGCCCCAGCATTTT
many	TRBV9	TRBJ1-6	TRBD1	CASSSGGQGNSPLHF	TGTGCCAGCAGCTCGGGGGGACAGGGTAATTCACCCCTCCACTTT
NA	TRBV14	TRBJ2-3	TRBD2	CASRPTSGEQYF	TGTGCCAGCAGGCCGACTAGCGGGGAGCAGTATTTT
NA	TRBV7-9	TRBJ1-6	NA	CASSSSGNSPLHF	TGTGCCAGCAGCTCCTCAGGAAACTCACCCCTCCACTTT
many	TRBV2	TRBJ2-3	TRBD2	CASGGLAGGRDTQYF	TGTGCCAGCGGGGGACTAGCGGGAGGTCGAGATACGCAGTATTTT
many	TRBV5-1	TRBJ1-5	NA	CASSLLGIGNQPQHF	TGCGCCAGCAGCTTGTTGGGAATTGGCAATCAGCCCCAGCATTTT
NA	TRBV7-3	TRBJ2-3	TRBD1	CASSRSTGATQYF	TGTGCCAGCAGCCGATCGACAGGGGCTACGCAGTATTTT
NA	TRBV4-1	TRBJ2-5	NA	CASSQDTSAMAYKETQYF	TGCGCCAGCAGCCAAGATACCAGCGCAATGGCATACAAAGAGACCCAGTACTTC
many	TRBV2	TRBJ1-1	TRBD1	CASRGPGQGWITEAFF	TGTGCCAGCAGAGGACCGGGACAGGGATGGATCACTGAAGCTTTCTTT
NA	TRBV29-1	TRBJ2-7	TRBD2	CSVIGSGSYEQYF	TGCAGCGTTATCGGGAGCGGGAGCTACGAGCAGTACTTC
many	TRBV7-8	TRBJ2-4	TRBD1	CASSLKVTGQGGKNIQYF	TGTGCCAGCAGCTTAAAAGTAACGGGACAGGGGGGCAAAAACATTCAGTACTTC
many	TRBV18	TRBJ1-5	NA	CASSPGRKDQPQHF	TGTGCCAGCTCACCCGGACGGAAGGATCAGCCCCAGCATTTT
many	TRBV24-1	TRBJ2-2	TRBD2	CATSDRRLAGEPGELFF	TGTGCCACCAGTGATCGCCGACTAGCGGGAGAGCCCGGGGAGCTGTTTTTT
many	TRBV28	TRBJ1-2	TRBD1	CASGIPLQGTGGGYTF	TGTGCCAGCGGCATACCTCTACAGGGGACTGGGGGGGGCTACACCTTC
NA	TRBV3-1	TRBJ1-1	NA	CASSEVQILNTEAFF	TGTGCCAGCAGCGAAGTTCAGATATTGAACACTGAAGCTTTCTTT
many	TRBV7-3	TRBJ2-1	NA	CASSFQSYNEQFF	TGTGCCAGCAGCTTTCAAAGCTACAATGAGCAGTTCTTC
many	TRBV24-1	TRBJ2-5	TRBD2	CATQGLASLRGETQYF	TGTGCCACCCAAGGACTAGCGTCGTTGCGCGGAGAGACCCAGTACTTC
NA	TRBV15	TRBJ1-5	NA	CATSRDQGPGQPQHF	TGTGCCACCAGCAGAGATCAAGGGCCGGGTCAGCCCCAGCATTTT
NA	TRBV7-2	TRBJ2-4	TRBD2	CASSLGSLAGAKNIQYF	TGTGCCAGCAGCTTAGGATCGCTAGCGGGGGCCAAAAACATTCAGTACTTC
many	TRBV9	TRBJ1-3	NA	CASSVEVDTGNTIYF	TGTGCCAGCAGCGTAGAAGTGGACACTGGAAACACCATATATTTT